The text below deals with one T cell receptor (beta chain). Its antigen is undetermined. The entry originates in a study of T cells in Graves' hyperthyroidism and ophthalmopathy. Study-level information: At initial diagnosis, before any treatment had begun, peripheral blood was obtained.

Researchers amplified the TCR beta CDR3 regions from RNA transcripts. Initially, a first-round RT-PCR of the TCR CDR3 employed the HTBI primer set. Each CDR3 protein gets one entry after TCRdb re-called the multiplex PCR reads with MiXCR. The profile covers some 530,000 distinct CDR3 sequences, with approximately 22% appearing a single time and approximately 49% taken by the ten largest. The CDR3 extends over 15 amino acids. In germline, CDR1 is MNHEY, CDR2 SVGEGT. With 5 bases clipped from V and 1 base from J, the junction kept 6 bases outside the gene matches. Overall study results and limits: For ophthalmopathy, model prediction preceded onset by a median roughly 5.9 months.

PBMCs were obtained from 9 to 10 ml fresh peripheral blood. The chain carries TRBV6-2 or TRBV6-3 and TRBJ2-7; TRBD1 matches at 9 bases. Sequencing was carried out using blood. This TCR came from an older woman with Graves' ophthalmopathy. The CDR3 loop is CASSGGGQGSYEQYF. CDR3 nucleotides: TGTGCCAGCAGTGGAGGCGGACAGGGGTCCTACGAGCAGTACTTC.